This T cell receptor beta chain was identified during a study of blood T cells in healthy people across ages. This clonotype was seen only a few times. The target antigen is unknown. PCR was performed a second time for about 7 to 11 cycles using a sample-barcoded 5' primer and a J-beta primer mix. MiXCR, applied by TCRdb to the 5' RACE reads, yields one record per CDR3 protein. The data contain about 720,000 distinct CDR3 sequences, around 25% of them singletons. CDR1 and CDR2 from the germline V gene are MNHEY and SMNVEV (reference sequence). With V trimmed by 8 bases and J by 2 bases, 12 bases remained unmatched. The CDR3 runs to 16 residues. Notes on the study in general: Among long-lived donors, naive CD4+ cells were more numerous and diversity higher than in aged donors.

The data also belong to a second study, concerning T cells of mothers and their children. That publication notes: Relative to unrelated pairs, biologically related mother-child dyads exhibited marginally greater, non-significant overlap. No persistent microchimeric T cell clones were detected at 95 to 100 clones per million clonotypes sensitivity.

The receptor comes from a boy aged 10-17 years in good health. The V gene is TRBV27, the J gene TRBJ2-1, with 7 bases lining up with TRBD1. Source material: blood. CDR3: CASGTDRRLTYNEQFF. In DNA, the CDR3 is TGTGCCAGCGGGACGGACAGGCGACTTACCTACAATGAGCAGTTCTTC.